This T cell receptor beta chain was identified in a study of beta chain features in type 1 diabetes. About this clone: Its antigen is unknown.

Germline V gene data show CDR1 as MGHRA and CDR2 as YSYEKL. Trimming at V came to 0 bases and at J to 0 bases, leaving 1 base not matched to a gene. The CDR3 covers 16 residues. As every portion of the isolated RNA was reverse transcribed, the sequencing read expressed TCRB transcripts. Some clones are missing from TCRdb's copy, which holds only in-frame ones; the method was immunoSEQ multiplex PCR. The sample yields a few hundred thousand clones, approximately 15% seen once. Sorting of CD4+ naive, central memory, regulatory and stem cell-like memory cells was performed via CD45RO/CCR7/CD25/CD127/CD95/CD27. Whole-study findings and limits: Compared with healthy donors, patients appeared to share more similar naive, central memory and regulatory TCRB repertoires. Type 1 diabetes patients showed fewer insertions and more deletions at VDJ junctions. A moderate, significant TCRB CDR3 shortening appeared in type 1 diabetes across four CD4+ subsets. Researchers cautioned that cDNA sequencing could over-represent cells with high TCR expression.

The chain links TRBV4-1 to TRBJ1-4; TRBD1 agrees at 7 bases. The sequence came from a man aged 30 to 45 with type 1 diabetes. Sequenced material: naive CD4+ T cells from blood. CDR3 nucleotides: TGCGCCAGCAGCCAAGACCAGGGGGCAACTAATGAAAAACTGTTTTTT. Residues: CASSQDQGATNEKLFF.